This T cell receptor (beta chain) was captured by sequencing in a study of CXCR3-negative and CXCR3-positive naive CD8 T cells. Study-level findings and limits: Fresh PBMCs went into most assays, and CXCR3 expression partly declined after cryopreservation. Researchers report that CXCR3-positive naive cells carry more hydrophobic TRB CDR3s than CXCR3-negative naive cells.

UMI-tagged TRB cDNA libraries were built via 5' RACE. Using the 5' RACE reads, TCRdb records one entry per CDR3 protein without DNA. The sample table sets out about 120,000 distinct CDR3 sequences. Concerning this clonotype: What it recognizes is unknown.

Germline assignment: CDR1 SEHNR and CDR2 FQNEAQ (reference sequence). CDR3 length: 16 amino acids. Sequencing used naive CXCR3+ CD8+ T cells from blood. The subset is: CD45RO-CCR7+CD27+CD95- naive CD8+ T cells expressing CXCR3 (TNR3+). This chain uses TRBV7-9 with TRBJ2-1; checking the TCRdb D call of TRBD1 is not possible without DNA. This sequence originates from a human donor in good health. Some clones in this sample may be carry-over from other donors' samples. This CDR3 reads CASSAQGVTGSNEQFF.